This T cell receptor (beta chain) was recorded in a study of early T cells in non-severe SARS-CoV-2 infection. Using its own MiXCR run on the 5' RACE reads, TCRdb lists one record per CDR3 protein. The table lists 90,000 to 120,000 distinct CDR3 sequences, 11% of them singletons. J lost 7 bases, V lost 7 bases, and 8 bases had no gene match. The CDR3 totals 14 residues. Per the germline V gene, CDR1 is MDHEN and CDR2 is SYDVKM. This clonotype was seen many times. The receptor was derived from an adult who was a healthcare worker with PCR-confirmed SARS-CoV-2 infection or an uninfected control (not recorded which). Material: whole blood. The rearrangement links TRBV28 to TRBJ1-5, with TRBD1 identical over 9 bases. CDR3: CASTNGDRAQPQHF. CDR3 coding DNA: TGTGCCAGCACTAACGGGGACAGGGCCCAGCCCCAGCATTTT.